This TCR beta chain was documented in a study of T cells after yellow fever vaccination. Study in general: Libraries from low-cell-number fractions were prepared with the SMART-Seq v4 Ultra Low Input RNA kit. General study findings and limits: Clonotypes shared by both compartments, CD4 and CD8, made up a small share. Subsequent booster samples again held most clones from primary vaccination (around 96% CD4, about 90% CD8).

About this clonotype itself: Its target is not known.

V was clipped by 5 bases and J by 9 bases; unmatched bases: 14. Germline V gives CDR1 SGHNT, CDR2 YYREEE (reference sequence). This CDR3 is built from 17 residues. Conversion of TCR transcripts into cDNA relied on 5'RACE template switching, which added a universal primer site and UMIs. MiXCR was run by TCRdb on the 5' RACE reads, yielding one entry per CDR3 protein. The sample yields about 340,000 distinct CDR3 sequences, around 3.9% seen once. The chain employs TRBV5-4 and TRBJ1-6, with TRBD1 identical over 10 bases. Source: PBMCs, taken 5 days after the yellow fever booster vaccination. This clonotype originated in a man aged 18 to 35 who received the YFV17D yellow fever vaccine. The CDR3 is CASSQGGRDRGGSPLHF. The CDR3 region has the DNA TGTGCCAGCAGTCAGGGTGGCCGGGACAGGGGAGGTTCACCCCTCCACTTT.